This T cell receptor beta chain was profiled in a study of blood T cell repertoires in COVID-19 (dated by TCRdb to 2019 to 2021). Concerning the study at large: Collaborator samples came from the United States, Italy and Spain and covered acute and convalescent phases of COVID-19. Subjects who had been exposed to COVID-19, were actively infected with it, or had recovered from it provided the deeply sampled blood TCRbeta repertoires that made up the dataset. HLA class I and class II types, where available, came from metadata supplied by the sample provider rather than from assay-based typing. A freely available public database, intended as a resource for researchers studying the immune response to SARS-CoV-2, is where the repertoires were released. The samples were drawn from the first 160 participants of the ongoing ImmuneRACE study and from roughly 1,300 subjects provided by 6 global collaborators. A de-identified subject ID, COVID-19 status, age in years and sex were almost always included in the sample metadata. The material from the prospective study consisted of cDNA or gDNA derived from T cells, B-cell-depleted T cells, or PBMCs. The full study reports these points: Clinical and demographic metadata were provided uncurated, with the amount varying by source and participant.

TCRbeta CDR3 regions were amplified from genomic DNA by means of the immunoSEQ Assay, a bias-controlled multiplex PCR. The published analysis was carried out like this. Nucleated cell counts per sample were estimated from amplification of reference gene primers within the assay. To quantify the absolute abundance of each unique TCRbeta CDR3 rearrangement, sequence reads were collapsed and filtered. For each sample, productive Simpson clonality was calculated by taking the square root of Simpson's diversity index across productive rearrangements. The table comes from immuneACCESS by way of TCRdb, which keeps in-frame sequences with V and J called. Part of the clones is missing from these tables; in studies checked, under half for an unresolved V gene and the rest for unknown reasons. V and J calls and clone size are copied from that table; D and trimming were computed from the DNA. Here the sample has over 200,000 clones; 70% to 90% occur a single time. The top ten hold over 2% of the sample.

CDR1 and CDR2 are read off the germline V gene (reference sequence) as MNHEY and SMNVEV. V lost 0 bases and J lost 2 bases; the stretch between them is 14 bases long. The CDR3 measures 16 amino acids from cysteine to phenylalanine. Of the read, only the CDR3 DNA is kept; its 48 bases are in frame from base 1. As for this clone: This receptor's antigen is unknown. The record has no base qualities; no much larger clone is one base away.

A second Seattle source provided samples from volunteer blood donors who had recovered from COVID-19. Each collaborating institution followed its own protocols to collect whole blood in K2EDTA tubes. Collaborator samples were shipped for TCRbeta analysis as frozen whole blood, isolated PBMCs, or DNA extracted from either sample type. Here the chain combines TRBV27 and TRBJ2-7; TRBD2 is possibly the D segment (5 matching bases). This TCR came from a man aged 25 to 40 who had recovered from COVID-19. Sequences were obtained from peripheral blood. The CDR3 sequence is CASSLSVGEATYEQYF. The DNA reads as follows: TGTGCCAGCAGTTTATCGGTCGGGGAAGCGACCTACGAGCAGTACTTC.